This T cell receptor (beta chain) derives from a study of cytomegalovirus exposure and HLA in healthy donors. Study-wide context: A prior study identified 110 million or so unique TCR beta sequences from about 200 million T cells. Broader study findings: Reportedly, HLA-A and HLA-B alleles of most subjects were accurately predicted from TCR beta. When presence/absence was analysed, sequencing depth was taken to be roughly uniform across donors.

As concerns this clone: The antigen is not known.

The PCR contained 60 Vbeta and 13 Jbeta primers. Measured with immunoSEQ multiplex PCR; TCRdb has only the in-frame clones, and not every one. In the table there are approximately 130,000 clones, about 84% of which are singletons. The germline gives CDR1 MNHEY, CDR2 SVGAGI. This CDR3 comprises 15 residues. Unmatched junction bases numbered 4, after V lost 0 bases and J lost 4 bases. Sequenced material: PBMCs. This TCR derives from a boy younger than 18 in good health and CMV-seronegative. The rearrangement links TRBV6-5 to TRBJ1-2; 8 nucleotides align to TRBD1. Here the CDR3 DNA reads TGTGCCAGCAGTTACTCGTCACAGGGGGTCTATGGCTACACCTTC. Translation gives CASSYSSQGVYGYTF.